Presented here are 13 T cell receptor beta chains from one specimen sequenced in a study of T cells in Graves' hyperthyroidism and ophthalmopathy. Researchers amplified the TCR beta CDR3 regions from RNA transcripts. HTBI primers were the set used in a first-round RT-PCR of the TCR CDR3. TCRdb recomputed calls from the multiplex PCR reads with MiXCR, one row per CDR3 protein. The table records 400,000 to 550,000 distinct CDR3 sequences, 13% to 15% of them present only once. Sequencing input: blood. Receptors originate from a woman in her late teens or twenties with Graves' hyperthyroidism.

This clonotype appeared many times. This rearrangement joins TRBV7-6 to TRBJ2-7, with 10 bases that match TRBD1. Trimming removed 2 bases from V and 3 bases from J; junction bases left unmatched: 1. The germline CDR1 and CDR2 sequences are SGHVS and FNYEAQ. The CDR3 covers 14 residues. The CDR3 spells CASSLRTGGYEQYV. The CDR3 region has the DNA TGTGCCAGCAGCTTACGGACAGGGGGCTACGAGCAGTACGTC.

The V call is TRBV6-1, the J call TRBJ2-4, with TRBD2 identical over 8 bases. The CDR3 length is 19 residues. The germline CDR1 and CDR2 sequences are MNHNS and SASEGT. Germline trimming cut 0 bases from V and 0 bases from J; bases unmatched to any gene: 10. CDR3 in amino acids: CASSEAGWGGRLAKNIQYF. The CDR3 DNA reads as TGTGCCAGCAGTGAAGCGGGTTGGGGCGGGAGGTTAGCCAAAAACATTCAGTACTTC.

About this clonotype: The junction does not match germline at one end; this may be a read error. The chain carries TRBV27 and TRBJ1-1; no clear D. The CDR3 sequence is 11 residues long. Germline lookup yields CDR1 MNHEY and CDR2 SMNVEV (reference sequence). CDR3 loop: CGSSGPLRAFF. The CDR3 DNA follows: TGTGGCAGCAGTGGGCCGCTTCGGGCTTTCTTT.

Notes on this clonotype: A read error may explain this, as a much larger clone is one base away. The chain uses TRBV7-8 and TRBJ2-3, with 10 nucleotides matching TRBD2. The CDR3 has 20 amino acids. Germline lookup yields CDR1 SGHVS and CDR2 FQNEAQ. The chain's CDR3 is CASRLDIAGGLQTSTDTQYF. The CDR3 nucleotides read TGTGCCAGCCGCTTAGACATAGCGGGAGGTCTGCAAACGAGCACAGATACGCAGTATTTT.

A single count supports this clonotype. This CDR3 is CASSSYPLNEKLFF. DNA for the CDR3: TGTGCCAGTAGCTCTTACCCTCTTAATGAAAAACTGTTTTTT. The J gene is TRBJ1-4, the V gene TRBV19; no clear D gene. With 6 bases removed from V and 4 bases from J, the gap between germline ends came to 12 bases. The V gene's germline CDR1 is LNHDA and CDR2 SQIVND (reference sequence). This CDR3 is built from 14 residues.

This clonotype has at least ten counts. This rearrangement joins TRBV20-1 to TRBJ1-1; a possible D gene is TRBD1 (6 bases). Germline CDR1 DFQATT, CDR2 SNEGSKA (reference sequence). There are 12 residues in the CDR3. V was trimmed by 2 bases and J by 6 bases, leaving 10 bases between them. CDR3 residues: CSARPGASEAFF. CDR3 DNA sequence: TGCAGTGCTAGACCGGGGGCGTCTGAAGCTTTCTTT.

This clonotype was counted a few times. V usage is TRBV7-2 and J usage is TRBJ2-5, with no clear D. Germline assignment: CDR1 SGHTA and CDR2 FQGNSA. V lost 4 bases and J 3 bases, leaving 9 bases between the germline ends. The CDR3 extends over 13 amino acids. CDR3 region: CASSSYLEETQYF. The DNA of the CDR3 is TGTGCCAGCAGCTCTTACTTAGAAGAGACCCAGTACTTC.

This clonotype was seen repeatedly, ten times or more. The rearrangement uses TRBV6-6 and TRBJ2-1, with TRBD2 matching 9 bases. CDR1 and CDR2 from the germline V gene are MNHNY and SVGAGI (reference sequence). This CDR3 is built from 18 residues. J lost 1 base, V lost 2 bases, and 9 bases had no gene match. CDR3 amino acids: CASSYVLAGEGSYNEQFF. As DNA, the CDR3 is TGTGCCAGCAGTTACGTTTTAGCGGGAGAAGGTTCCTACAATGAGCAGTTCTTC.

This clonotype was seen many times. The chain recombines TRBV20-1 with TRBJ2-3; D remains unclear. The CDR3 loop spans 11 amino acids. Germline V gene sequence: CDR1 DFQATT, CDR2 SNEGSKA (reference sequence). The chain's CDR3 is CSFTLRDTQYF. In DNA, the CDR3 is TGCAGCTTTACCTTGCGGGATACGCAGTATTTT.

This clonotype was observed a few times. This clone may be a read error of a much larger clone one base away. The chain recombines TRBV28 with TRBJ2-1; 7 bases fit TRBD2. CDR1 and CDR2 from the germline V gene are MDHEN and SYDVKM. The CDR3 length is 15 residues. The CDR3 nucleotides are TGTGTCAGCAGTCGAATAGTGGCGGGAGAAGGGGAGCAGTTCTTC. Protein sequence: CVSSRIVAGEGEQFF.

This clonotype was observed a few times. This chain connects TRBV19 to TRBJ2-3; D ambiguous. The CDR3 sequence is 14 residues long. Germline CDR1 is LNHDA and CDR2 is SQIVND (reference sequence). V lost 3 bases and J lost 1, with 8 bases in between. CDR3 in amino acids: CASSMLSGTDTQYF. CDR3 nucleotides: TGTGCCAGTAGTATGTTGTCTGGCACAGATACGCAGTATTTT.

The rearrangement joins TRBV14 to TRBJ2-5; 12 bases agree with TRBD2. Germline assignment: CDR1 SGHDN and CDR2 FVKESK. J lost 5 bases, V lost 4 bases, and 5 bases had no gene match. The CDR3 is 15 amino acids. In DNA, the CDR3 is TGTGCCAGCAGCCGACTAGCGGGAGCTCGGGAGACCCAGTACTTC. It is translated as CASSRLAGARETQYF.

This clonotype was seen many times. The V gene is TRBV27, the J gene TRBJ2-7; tentative D call: TRBD2 (5 bases). In germline, CDR1 is MNHEY, CDR2 SMNVEV (reference sequence). This CDR3 has 14 amino acids. Trimming removed 5 bases from V and 2 bases from J, with 13 bases in between. Written as DNA, the CDR3 is TGTGCCAGCAGTGAGGTTAGTAGCGCCTACGAGCAGTACTTC. Protein product: CASSEVSSAYEQYF.